This T cell receptor beta chain was retrieved from a study of cytomegalovirus exposure and HLA in healthy donors. Whole-study findings and limits: It has been reported that TCR beta sequences accurately predicted the HLA-A and HLA-B alleles of most subjects.

With respect to this clone: Its antigen is still unknown.

The PCR ran on 60 Vbeta and 13 Jbeta primers. Method: immunoSEQ multiplex PCR; TCRdb's copy keeps in-frame clones and lacks some. Altogether about 150,000 clones are present, approximately 85% being singletons, with the ten largest covering about 2.4%. Healthy donors of bone marrow made up the group. CDR1 is SGHRS, CDR2 YFSETQ, per germline. This CDR3 region has 14 residues. After removal of 5 bases from V and 3 bases from J, the junction contained 8 bases not matched to a gene. Sequenced material: PBMCs. The rearrangement joins TRBV5-1 to TRBJ2-7, with TRBD1 identical over 7 bases. The receptor comes from a man aged 25-45 years in good health and CMV-seropositive. CDR3 region: CASSGQGEFYEQYF. The CDR3 region has the DNA TGCGCCAGCAGTGGCCAGGGGGAGTTCTACGAGCAGTACTTC.